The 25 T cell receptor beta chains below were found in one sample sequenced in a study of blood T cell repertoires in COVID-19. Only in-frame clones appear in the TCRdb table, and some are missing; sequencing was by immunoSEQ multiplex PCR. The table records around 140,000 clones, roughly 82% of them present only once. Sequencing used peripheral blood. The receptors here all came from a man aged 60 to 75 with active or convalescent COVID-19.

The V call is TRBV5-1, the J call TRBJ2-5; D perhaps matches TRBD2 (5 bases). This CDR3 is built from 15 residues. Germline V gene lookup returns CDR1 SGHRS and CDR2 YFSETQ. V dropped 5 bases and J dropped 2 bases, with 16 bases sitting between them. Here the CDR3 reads CASRPDGNTQETQYF. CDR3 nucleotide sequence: TGCGCCAGCAGACCGGACGGGAACACGCAAGAGACCCAGTACTTC.

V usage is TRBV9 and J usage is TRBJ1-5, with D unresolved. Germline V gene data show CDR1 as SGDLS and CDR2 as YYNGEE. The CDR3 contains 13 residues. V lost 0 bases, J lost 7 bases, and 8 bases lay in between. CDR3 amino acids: CASSVDPSQPQHF. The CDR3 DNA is TGTGCCAGCAGCGTAGATCCCTCGCAGCCCCAGCATTTT.

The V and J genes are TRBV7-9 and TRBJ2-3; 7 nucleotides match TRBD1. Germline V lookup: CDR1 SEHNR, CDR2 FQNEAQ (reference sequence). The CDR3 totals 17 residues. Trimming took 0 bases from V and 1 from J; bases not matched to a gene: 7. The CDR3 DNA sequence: TGTGCCAGCAGCTTAGCACAGACGGGACAGCGCACAGATACGCAGTATTTT. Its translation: CASSLAQTGQRTDTQYF.

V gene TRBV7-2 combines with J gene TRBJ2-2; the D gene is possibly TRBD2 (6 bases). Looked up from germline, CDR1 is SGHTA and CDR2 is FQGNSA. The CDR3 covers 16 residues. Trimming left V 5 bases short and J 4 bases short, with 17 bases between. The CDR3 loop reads CASSPGVSDGTGELFF. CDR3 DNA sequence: TGTGCCAGCAGCCCGGGGGTCAGTGACGGCACCGGGGAGCTGTTTTTT.

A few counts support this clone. In nucleotides, the CDR3 is TGTGCCTGGAACAGGGGGCCAGCGAACACTGAAGCTTTCTTT. Translated: CAWNRGPANTEAFF. The V call is TRBV30, the J call TRBJ1-1; 9 bases align to TRBD1. The junction had 4 bases not matched to a gene; V was cut back by 4 bases and J by 1 base. This CDR3 is 14 amino acids long. From germline, CDR1 is GTSNPN and CDR2 SVGIG (reference sequence).

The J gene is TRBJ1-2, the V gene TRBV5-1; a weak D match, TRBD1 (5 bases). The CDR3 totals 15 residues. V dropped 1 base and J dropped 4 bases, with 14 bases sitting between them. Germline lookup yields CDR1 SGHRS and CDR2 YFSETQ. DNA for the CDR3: TGCGCCAGCAGCTTGTTCGTAGGGGTGAGCTATGGCTACACCTTC. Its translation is CASSLFVGVSYGYTF.

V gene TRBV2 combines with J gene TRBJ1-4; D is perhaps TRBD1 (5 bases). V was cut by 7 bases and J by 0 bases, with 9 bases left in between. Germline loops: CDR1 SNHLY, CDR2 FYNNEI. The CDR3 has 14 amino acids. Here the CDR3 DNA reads TGTGCCAGCACCCAGGGCGCAACTAATGAAAAACTGTTTTTT. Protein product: CASTQGATNEKLFF.

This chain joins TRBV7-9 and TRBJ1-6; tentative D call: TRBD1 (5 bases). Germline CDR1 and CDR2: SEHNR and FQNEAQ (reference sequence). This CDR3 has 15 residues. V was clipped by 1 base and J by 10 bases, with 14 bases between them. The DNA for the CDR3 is TGTGCCAGCAGCTTAGTGTTGTCAGGGAACTCACCCCTCCACTTT. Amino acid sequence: CASSLVLSGNSPLHF.

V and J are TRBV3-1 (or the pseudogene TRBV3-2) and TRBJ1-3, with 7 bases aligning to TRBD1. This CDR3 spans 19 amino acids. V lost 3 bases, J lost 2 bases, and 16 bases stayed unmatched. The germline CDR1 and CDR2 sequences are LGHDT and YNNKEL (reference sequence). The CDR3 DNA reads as TGTGCCAGCAGCCACCCCAGTGGCGTTAGGCAGGGGGCTGGAAACACCATATATTTT. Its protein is CASSHPSGVRQGAGNTIYF.

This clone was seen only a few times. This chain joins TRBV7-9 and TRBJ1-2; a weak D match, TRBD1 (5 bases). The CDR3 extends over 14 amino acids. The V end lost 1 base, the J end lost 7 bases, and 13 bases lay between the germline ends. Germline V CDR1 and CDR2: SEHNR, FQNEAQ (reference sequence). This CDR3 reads CASSLERGFGGYTF. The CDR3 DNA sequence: TGTGCCAGCAGCTTAGAACGGGGGTTCGGTGGCTACACCTTC.

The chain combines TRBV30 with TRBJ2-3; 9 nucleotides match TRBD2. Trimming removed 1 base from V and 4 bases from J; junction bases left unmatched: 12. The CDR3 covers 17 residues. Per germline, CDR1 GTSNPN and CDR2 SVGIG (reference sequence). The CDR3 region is CAWSDYGRLAGADTQYF. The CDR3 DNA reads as TGTGCCTGGAGTGACTACGGGAGGTTAGCGGGAGCAGATACGCAGTATTTT.

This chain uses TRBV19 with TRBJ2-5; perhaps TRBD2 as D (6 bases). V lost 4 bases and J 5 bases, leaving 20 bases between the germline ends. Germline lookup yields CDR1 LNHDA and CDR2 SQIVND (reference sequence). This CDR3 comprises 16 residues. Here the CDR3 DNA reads TGTGCCAGTAGTACAAATCCGGGACTCAGCTCGGAGACCCAGTACTTC. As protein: CASSTNPGLSSETQYF. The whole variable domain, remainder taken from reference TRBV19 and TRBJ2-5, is DGGITQSPKYLFRKEGQNVTLSCEQNLNHDAMYWYRQDPGQGLRLIYYSQIVNDFQKGDIAEGYSVSREKKESFPLTVTSAQKNPTAFYLCASSTNPGLSSETQYFGPGTRLLVL.

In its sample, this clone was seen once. CDR3 amino acids: CASSVSFYLYNEQFF. In nucleotides, the CDR3 is TGTGCCAGCAGCGTTAGTTTCTACCTTTACAATGAGCAGTTCTTC. V is TRBV11-3 and J is TRBJ2-1; D not certain. This CDR3 is built from 15 residues. Germline V gene data show CDR1 as SGHNT and CDR2 as YENEEA. Trimming removed 5 bases at V and 4 bases at J, with 15 bases between.

Here the CDR3 reads CASSLEVGLAGDNEQFF. In DNA form, the CDR3 reads TGTGCCAGCAGCTTAGAGGTGGGACTAGCGGGGGACAATGAGCAGTTCTTC. The chain combines TRBV11-2 with TRBJ2-1, with 14 bases lining up with TRBD2. CDR1 is SGHAT and CDR2 is FQNNGV in the germline V gene. This CDR3 comprises 17 residues. Trimming cost V 0 bases and J 5 bases; bases outside gene matches: 3.

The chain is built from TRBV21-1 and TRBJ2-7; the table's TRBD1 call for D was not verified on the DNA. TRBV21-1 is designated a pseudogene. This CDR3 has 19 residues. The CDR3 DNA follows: TGTGCCAGCAGCAAAAACAAAGACAGGGGACGTTGTTACAGCTACGAGCAGTACGTC. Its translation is CASSKNKDRGRCYSYEQYV.

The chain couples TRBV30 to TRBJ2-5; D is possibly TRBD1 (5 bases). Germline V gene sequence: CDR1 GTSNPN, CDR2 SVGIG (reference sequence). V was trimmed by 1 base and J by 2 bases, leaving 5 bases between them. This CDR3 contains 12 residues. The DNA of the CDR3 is TGTGCCTGGAGTGACAGGCAAGAGACCCAGTACTTC. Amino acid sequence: CAWSDRQETQYF.

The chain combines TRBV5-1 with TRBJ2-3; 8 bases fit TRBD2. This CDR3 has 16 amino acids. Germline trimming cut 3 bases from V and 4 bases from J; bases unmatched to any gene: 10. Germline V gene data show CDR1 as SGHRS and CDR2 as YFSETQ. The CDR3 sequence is CASSWMRSGSSDTQYF. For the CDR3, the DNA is TGCGCCAGCAGCTGGATGAGGAGCGGGAGCTCAGATACGCAGTATTTT.

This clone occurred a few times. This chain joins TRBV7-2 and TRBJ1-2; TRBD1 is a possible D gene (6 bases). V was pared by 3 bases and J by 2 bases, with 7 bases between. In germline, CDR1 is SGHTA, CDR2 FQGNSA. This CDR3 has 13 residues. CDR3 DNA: TGTGCCAGCAGCTTTACAGGGAACTATGGCTACACCTTC. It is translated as CASSFTGNYGYTF.

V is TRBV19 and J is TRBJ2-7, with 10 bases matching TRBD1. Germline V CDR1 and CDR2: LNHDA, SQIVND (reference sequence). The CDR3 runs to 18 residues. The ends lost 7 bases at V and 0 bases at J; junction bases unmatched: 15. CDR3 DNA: TGTGCCAGTACCCCAAGGGGGGGACAGGGGTCATCCTCCTACGAGCAGTACTTC. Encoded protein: CASTPRGGQGSSSYEQYF.

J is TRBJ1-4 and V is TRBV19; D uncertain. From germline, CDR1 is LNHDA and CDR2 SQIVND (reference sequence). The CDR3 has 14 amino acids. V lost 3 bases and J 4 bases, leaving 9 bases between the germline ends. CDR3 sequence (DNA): TGTGCCAGTAGTATGTGGCAGGTTAATGAAAAACTGTTTTTT. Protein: CASSMWQVNEKLFF.

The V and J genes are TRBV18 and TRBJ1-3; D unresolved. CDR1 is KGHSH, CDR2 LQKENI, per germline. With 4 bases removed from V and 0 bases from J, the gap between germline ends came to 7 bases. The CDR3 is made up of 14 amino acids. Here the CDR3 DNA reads TGTGCCAGCTCACTAGACTACTCTGGAAACACCATATATTTT. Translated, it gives CASSLDYSGNTIYF.

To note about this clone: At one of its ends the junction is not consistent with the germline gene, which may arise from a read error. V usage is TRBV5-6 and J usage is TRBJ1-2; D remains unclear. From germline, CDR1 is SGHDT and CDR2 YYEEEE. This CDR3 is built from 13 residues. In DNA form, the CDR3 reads TGTGCCAGCAGCTTGAGGGCTAGCTATCGCTACACCTTC. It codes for CASSLRASYRYTF.

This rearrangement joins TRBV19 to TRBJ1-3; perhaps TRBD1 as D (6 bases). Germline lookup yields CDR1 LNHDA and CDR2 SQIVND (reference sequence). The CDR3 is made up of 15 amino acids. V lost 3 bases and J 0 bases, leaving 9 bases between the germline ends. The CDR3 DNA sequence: TGTGCCAGTAGTATTCAGGGGCTCTCTGGAAACACCATATATTTT. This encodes CASSIQGLSGNTIYF.

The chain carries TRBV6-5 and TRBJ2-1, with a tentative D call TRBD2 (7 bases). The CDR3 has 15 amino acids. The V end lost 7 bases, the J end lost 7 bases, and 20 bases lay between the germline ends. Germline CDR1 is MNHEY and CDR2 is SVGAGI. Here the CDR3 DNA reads TGTGCCAGCAATCCGCTAGGGGGGGGTAGGAATGAGCAGTTCTTC. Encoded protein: CASNPLGGGRNEQFF.

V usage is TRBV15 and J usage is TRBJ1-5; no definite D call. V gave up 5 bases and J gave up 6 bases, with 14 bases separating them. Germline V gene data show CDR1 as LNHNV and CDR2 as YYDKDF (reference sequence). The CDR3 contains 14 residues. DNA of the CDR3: TGTGCCACCAGCCCCCCTGGTTTGAGTCAGCCCCAGCATTTT. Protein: CATSPPGLSQPQHF.